One and the same sample provided the 4 T cell receptor beta chains below, sequenced in a study of blood T cell repertoires in COVID-19. The table came from immunoSEQ multiplex PCR; TCRdb's copy has only in-frame clones and leaves some out. The table lists about 160,000 clones, approximately 93% of them singletons. The sample comprised peripheral blood. Source of these receptors: a woman aged 55-69 years with COVID-19, enrolled during active disease.

The chain has TRBV11-2 and TRBJ1-3; the D is unclear. Germline V lookup: CDR1 SGHAT, CDR2 FQNNGV. Trimming removed 1 base from V and 0 bases from J, with 4 bases in between. There are 14 residues in the CDR3. In nucleotides, the CDR3 is TGTGCCAGCAGCTTAGCCCGCTCTGGAAACACCATATATTTT. As protein: CASSLARSGNTIYF. Together with reference TRBV11-2 and TRBJ1-3, the CDR3 gives the full variable domain: EAGVAQSPRYKIIEKRQSVAFWCNPISGHATLYWYQQILGQGPKLLIQFQNNGVVDDSQLPKDRFSAERLKGVDSTLKIQPAKLEDSAVYLCASSLARSGNTIYFGEGSWLTVV.

This clone was picked up one time. The V gene is TRBV5-4, the J gene TRBJ2-3; D might be TRBD2 (6 bases). In germline, CDR1 is SGHNT, CDR2 YYREEE (reference sequence). The germline V and J ends were trimmed by 4 bases and 7 bases, with 10 bases remaining between them. The CDR3 is 12 amino acids. CDR3 in amino acids: CASSTGLNTQYF. In DNA form, the CDR3 reads TGTGCCAGCAGCACGGGACTTAATACGCAGTATTTT. The variable domain in full, with the rest retrieved from reference TRBV5-4 and TRBJ2-3, is ETGVTQSPTHLIKTRGQQVTLRCSSQSGHNTVSWYQQALGQGPQFIFQYYREEENGRGNFPPRFSGLQFPNYSSELNVNALELDDSALYLCASSTGLNTQYFGPGTRLTVL.

The rearrangement links TRBV12-3 or TRBV12-4 to TRBJ1-1; D is uncertain. The CDR3 totals 13 residues. Trimming shortened V by 6 bases and J by 6 bases, and 14 bases separated the two germline ends. The CDR3, as DNA: TGTGCCAGCAGCCGCGGGAAGGACGCTGAAGCTTTCTTT. This encodes CASSRGKDAEAFF.

The chain recombines TRBV7-9 with TRBJ1-2; 8 bases agree with TRBD1. J gave up 0 bases and V 1 base, and 7 bases lay outside the gene matches. The germline V gene has CDR1 SEHNR and CDR2 FQNEAQ (reference sequence). The CDR3 sequence is 17 residues long. The CDR3 coding sequence is TGTGCCAGCAGCTTAGGGACAGGGTCCCCCACTAACTATGGCTACACCTTC. This codes for CASSLGTGSPTNYGYTF.